The T cell receptor beta chain under discussion was sequenced for a study of molecular identifiers for immune sequencing clone quantification. Naive CD8 T cells, phenotype CD8+CD4-CCR7+CD45RA+, were sorted. TCRdb re-called the PCR reads with MiXCR, one entry per CDR3 protein. The table has approximately 54,000 distinct CDR3 sequences, 20% to 25% seen once. This clonotype was detected ten times or more. V was pared by 2 bases and J by 8 bases, with 10 bases of the junction left unmatched. The CDR3 length is 15 residues. Germline values: CDR1 DFQATT, CDR2 SNEGSKA (reference sequence). Material for sequencing was naive CD8+ T cells from blood, with Jurkat cell RNA spiked in. Subset reported: FACS-sorted CD8+CD4-CCR7+CD45RA+ naive T cells. The genes are TRBV20-1 and TRBJ1-1, with TRBD1 matching over 11 bases. The sequence came from a human donor in good health. Some libraries in this study had Jurkat cell RNA spiked in. As DNA, the CDR3 is TGCAGTGCTAGATACATGGGACAGGGGGTGGAGGAAGCTTTCTTT. This translates into CSARYMGQGVEEAFF.